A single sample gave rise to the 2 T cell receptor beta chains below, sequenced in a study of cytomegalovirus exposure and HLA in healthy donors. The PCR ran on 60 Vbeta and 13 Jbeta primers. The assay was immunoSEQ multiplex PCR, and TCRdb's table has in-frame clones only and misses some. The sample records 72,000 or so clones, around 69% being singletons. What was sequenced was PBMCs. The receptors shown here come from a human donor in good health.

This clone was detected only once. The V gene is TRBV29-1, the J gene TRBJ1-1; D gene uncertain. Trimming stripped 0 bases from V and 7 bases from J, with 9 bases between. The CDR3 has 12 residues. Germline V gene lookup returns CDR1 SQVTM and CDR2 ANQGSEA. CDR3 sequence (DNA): TGCAGCGTTGAAGAGCTGGCAGATGAAGCTTTCTTT. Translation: CSVEELADEAFF.

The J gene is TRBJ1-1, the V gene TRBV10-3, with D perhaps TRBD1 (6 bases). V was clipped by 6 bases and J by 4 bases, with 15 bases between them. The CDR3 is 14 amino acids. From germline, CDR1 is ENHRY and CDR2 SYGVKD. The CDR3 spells CAIRPREGGTEAFF. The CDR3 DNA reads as TGTGCCATCAGACCCAGGGAGGGGGGCACTGAAGCTTTCTTT.